This section outlines one T cell receptor beta chain sequence together with its context. This entry belongs to a study of T cell responses to AZD1222 COVID-19 vaccine. Method: immunoSEQ multiplex PCR; TCRdb's copy keeps in-frame clones and lacks some. The data hold more than 90,000 clones, with just over 90% observed a single time. The input for sequencing was peripheral blood, taken on day 0 of AZD1222 vaccination. This TCR derives from an adult in good health.

The DNA of the CDR3 is TGTGCCAGCAGCTTAGATTTTTTGAACACTGAAGCTTTCTTT. Its protein is CASSLDFLNTEAFF. The chain recombines TRBV11-2 with TRBJ1-1; no clear D. Germline lookup yields CDR1 SGHAT and CDR2 FQNNGV. This CDR3 contains 14 residues. Trimming shortened V by 0 bases and J by 0 bases, and 5 bases separated the two germline ends.